This T cell receptor beta chain was identified during a study of monozygotic twins with inflammatory bowel disease (dated by TCRdb to the late 2010s). A note on the overall study: The complete study included approximately 28 monozygotic twin pairs: 19 IBD-discordant Danish pairs and nine German pairs, of which four were IBD-concordant and five were IBD-discordant. Within discordant pairs, disease-associated traits were sought mainly by comparing IBD patients with their genetically identical healthy co-twins. Each individual had, on average, about 151 000 unique TCRalpha sequences and 181 000 unique TCRbeta sequences available for analysis. Results the study describes overall, beyond this receptor: Because patients were on differing immunosuppressive treatments, the repertoires may have picked up extra background noise and inter-individual variability. Concordant and discordant twins showed no difference in repertoire similarity, possibly because of limited statistical power. Compared with healthy twins, IBD patients had fewer clonotypes in common with other individuals, a difference most pronounced in patients showing signs of disease activity. No single strong signal or clonotype linked to IBD turned up in the results, so the idea that one exists was not supported. The analysis was unable to tell apart different T cell subtypes. Measured by the inverse Simpson index, TCRbeta repertoire diversity was lower in IBD patients than in their healthy co-twins.

Counted from cysteine to phenylalanine, this CDR3 has 16 amino acids. This entry has no DNA. CDR1 and CDR2, per the germline V gene, are KGHSH and LQKENI. From each donor, a 2.5 ml peripheral blood sample was drawn into PAXgene tubes and stored at -80 degrees C. Total RNA was isolated from whole blood with the PAXgene blood miRNA kit on an automated QIAcube, without T cell sorting. Peripheral blood from monozygotic twin pairs, either concordant or discordant for inflammatory bowel disease, underwent deep TCRalpha and TCRbeta repertoire profiling that used unique molecular barcoding. Smoking habits were recorded for all twin pairs, and each individual was classified as a current, former or never smoker. Libraries were made using 5' RACE. Preparation of each TCR library used around 3.5 ug of total RNA. cDNA was synthesized with SMARTScribe reverse transcriptase in eight separate reactions per sample. Unique molecular identifiers containing a 6-nucleotide sample barcode were introduced through template switching during cDNA synthesis. Amplification of TCRalpha and TCRbeta cDNA involved two nested PCRs of around 15 and 9 cycles, and each PCR was followed by bead purification. Before amplification, cDNA was treated with uracil DNA-glycosylase and purified using the QIAquick PCR purification kit. The second PCR was the step at which Illumina TruSeq-compatible adapters and sample-specific barcodes were added. Library quality and concentration were checked on TapeStation and Qubit, and libraries were pooled at around 5 ng each. Sequencing of pooled libraries was carried out on an Illumina HiSeq2500 single-index Rapid Run using 2 x 100 bp reads and custom sequencing primers. The source study handled its data this way. MiGEC version 1.2.6 was used for UMI-based consensus assembly to correct PCR and sequencing errors. MiXCR version 2.1.1 was used to carry out V(D)J alignment, clonotype assembly and CDR3 extraction. To normalise gene usage, clonotype sharing and MAIT/NKT TCR abundance, the top 1000, 10 000 and 20 000 clonotypes in each sample were analysed. After downsampling to 27 000 UMIs, diversity was calculated as the inverse Simpson index using the vegan R package. Paired Mann-Whitney U tests on discordant twin pairs were used, with Benjamini-Hochberg multiple-testing correction. TCRdb reprocessed the reads and lists each CDR3 protein sequence as a single entry, with no DNA. The V and J calls here are based on TCRdb, not the publication. The sample table includes approximately 330,000 distinct CDR3 sequences. Together, the top ten hold under 2.5% of the sample.

For this clonotype: Its antigen is unknown.

The chain couples TRBV18 to TRBJ2-2; as DNA is missing, the TRBD2 call by TCRdb cannot be tested. This sequence was found in a human donor with ulcerative colitis or Crohn's disease, or a healthy co-twin of an affected twin (not recorded which). The sample taken for sequencing was blood. CDR3 reads: CASSPQGLPNTGELFF. The variable domain in full, with residues beyond the CDR3 obtained from the reference TRBV18 and TRBJ2-2 genes, is NAGVMQNPRHLVRRRGQEARLRCSPMKGHSHVYWYRQLPEEGLKFMVYLQKENIIDESGMPKERFSAEFPKEGPSILRIQQVVRGDSAAYFCASSPQGLPNTGELFFGEGSRLTVL.